This T cell receptor beta chain was obtained from a study of graft-versus-host responses after intestinal transplantation. Study-wide background: Each patient got anti-thymocyte globulin induction, then tacrolimus and steroids for about 3 years.

V was shortened by 5 bases and J by 0 bases, with 7 bases between the two germline ends. CDR3 length equals 13 residues. Per the germline V gene, CDR1 is SGHTA and CDR2 is FQGTGA. Sequenced by immunoSEQ multiplex PCR; TCRdb stores in-frame clones only, minus some. The data contain about 47,000 clones, 85% to 95% of them singletons. As for this clone: As yet, its antigen is unknown.

The source of this sequence is a human donor who was the organ donor for an intestinal transplant. The source was unstimulated CD8+ T cells sorted from spleen or lymph node cells, collected before transplant. This chain connects TRBV7-3 to TRBJ1-1; D perhaps matches TRBD1 (6 bases). The CDR3 spells CASSTGMNTEAFF. The CDR3 DNA sequence: TGTGCCAGCAGCACAGGGATGAACACTGAAGCTTTCTTT.